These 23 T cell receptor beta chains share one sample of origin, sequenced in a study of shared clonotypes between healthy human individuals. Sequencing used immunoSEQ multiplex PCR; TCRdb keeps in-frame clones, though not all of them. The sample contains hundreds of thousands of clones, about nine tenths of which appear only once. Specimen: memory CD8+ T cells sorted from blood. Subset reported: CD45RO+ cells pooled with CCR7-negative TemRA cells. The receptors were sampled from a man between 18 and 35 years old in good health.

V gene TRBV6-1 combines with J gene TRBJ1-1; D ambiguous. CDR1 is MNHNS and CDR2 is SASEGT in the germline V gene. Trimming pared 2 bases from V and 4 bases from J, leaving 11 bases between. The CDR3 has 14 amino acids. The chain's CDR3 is CASSETMGGTEAFF. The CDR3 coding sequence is TGTGCCAGCAGTGAAACTATGGGAGGCACTGAAGCTTTCTTT.

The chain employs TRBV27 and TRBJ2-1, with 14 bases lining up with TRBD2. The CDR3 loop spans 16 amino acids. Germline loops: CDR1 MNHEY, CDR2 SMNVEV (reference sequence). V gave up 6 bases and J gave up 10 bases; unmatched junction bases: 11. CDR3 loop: CASSHGTSGGNLEQFF. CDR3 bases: TGTGCCAGCAGCCATGGGACTAGCGGGGGTAACCTCGAGCAGTTCTTC.

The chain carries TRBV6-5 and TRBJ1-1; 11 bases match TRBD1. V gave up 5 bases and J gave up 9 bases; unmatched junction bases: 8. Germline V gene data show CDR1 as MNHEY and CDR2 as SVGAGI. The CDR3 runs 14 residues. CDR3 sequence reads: CASSPGQGAAKAFF. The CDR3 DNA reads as TGTGCCAGCAGTCCCGGACAGGGGGCCGCTAAAGCTTTCTTT.

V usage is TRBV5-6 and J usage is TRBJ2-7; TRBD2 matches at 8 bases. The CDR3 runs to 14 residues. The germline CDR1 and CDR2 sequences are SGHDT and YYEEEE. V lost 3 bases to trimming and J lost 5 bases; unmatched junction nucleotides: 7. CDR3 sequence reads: CASSWRAGGHEQYF. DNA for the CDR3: TGTGCCAGCAGCTGGCGTGCGGGAGGCCACGAGCAGTACTTC.

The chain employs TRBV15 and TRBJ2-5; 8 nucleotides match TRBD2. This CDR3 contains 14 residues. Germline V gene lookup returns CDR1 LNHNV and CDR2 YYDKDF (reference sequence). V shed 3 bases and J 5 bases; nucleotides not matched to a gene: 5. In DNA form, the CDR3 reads TGTGCCACCAGCAGGCCAGCGGGAGATGAGACCCAGTACTTC. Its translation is CATSRPAGDETQYF.

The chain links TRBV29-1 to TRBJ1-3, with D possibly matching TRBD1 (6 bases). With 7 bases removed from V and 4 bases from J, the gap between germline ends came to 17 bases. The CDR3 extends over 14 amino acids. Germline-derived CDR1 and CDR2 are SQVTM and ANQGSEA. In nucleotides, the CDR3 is TGCAGCGCCCAGGGCGGCCAGGGGGGAAACACCATATATTTT. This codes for CSAQGGQGGNTIYF.

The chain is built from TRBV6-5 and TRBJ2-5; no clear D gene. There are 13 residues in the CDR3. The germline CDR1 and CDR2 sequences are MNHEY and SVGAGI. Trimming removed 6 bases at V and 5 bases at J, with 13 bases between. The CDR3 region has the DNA TGTGCCAGCAGCTTAAACGCGGATGAGACCCAGTACTTC. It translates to CASSLNADETQYF.

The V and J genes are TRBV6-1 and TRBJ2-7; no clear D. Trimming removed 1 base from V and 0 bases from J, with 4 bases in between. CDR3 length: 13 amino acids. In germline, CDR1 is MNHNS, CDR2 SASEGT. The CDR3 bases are TGTGCCAGCAGTGAAGTCGGCTCCTACGAGCAGTACTTC. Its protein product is CASSEVGSYEQYF.

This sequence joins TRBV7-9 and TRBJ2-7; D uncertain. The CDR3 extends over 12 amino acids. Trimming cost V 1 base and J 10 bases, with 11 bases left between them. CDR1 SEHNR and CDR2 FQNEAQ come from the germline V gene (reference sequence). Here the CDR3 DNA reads TGTGCCAGCAGCTTAGTTGAGCTAACCCAGTACTTC. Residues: CASSLVELTQYF.

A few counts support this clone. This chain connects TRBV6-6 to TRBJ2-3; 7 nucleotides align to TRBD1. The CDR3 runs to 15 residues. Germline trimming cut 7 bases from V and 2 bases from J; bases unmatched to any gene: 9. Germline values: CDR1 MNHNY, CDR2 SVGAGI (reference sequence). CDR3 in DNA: TGTGCCAGCACACAGGGGACCCTTCTCACAGATACGCAGTATTTT. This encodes CASTQGTLLTDTQYF.

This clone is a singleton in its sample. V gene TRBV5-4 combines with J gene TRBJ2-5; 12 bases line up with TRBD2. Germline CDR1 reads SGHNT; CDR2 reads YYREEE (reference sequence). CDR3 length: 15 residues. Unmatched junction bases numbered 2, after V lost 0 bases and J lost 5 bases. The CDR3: CASSLGTSGAETQYF. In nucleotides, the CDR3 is TGTGCCAGCAGCTTGGGGACTAGCGGGGCGGAGACCCAGTACTTC.

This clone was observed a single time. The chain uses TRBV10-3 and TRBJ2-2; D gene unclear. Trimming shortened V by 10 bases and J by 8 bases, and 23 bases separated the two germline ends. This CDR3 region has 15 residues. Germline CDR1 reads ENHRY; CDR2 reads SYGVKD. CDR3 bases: TGTGCCAGCCGAGAACTTGACCGGCCCCCGGGGGAGCTGTTTTTT. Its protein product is CASRELDRPPGELFF.

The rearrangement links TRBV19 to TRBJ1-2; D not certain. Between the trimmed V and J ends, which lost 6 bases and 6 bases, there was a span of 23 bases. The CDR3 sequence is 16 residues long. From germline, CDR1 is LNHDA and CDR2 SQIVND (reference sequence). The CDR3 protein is CASSRFRAGSLDGYTF. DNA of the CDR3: TGTGCCAGTAGCCGATTCCGGGCGGGTAGTTTGGATGGCTACACCTTC.

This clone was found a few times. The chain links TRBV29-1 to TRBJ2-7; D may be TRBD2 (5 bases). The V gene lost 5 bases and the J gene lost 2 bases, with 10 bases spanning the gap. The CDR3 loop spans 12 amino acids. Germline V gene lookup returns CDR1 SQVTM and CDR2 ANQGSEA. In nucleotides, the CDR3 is TGCAGCGTTATGACGGGGACCTACGAGCAGTACTTC. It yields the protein CSVMTGTYEQYF.

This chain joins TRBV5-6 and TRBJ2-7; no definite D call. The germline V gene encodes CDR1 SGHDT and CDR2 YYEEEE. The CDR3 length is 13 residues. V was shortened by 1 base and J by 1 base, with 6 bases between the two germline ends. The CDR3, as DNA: TGTGCCAGCAGCTTGTCGGAGTCCTACGAGCAGTACTTC. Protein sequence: CASSLSESYEQYF.

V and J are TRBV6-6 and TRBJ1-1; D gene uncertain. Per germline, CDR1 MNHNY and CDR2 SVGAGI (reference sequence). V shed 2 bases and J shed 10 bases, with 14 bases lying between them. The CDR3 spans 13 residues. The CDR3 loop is CASSYGEGYLAFF. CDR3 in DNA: TGTGCCAGCAGTTACGGGGAGGGTTATTTAGCTTTCTTT.

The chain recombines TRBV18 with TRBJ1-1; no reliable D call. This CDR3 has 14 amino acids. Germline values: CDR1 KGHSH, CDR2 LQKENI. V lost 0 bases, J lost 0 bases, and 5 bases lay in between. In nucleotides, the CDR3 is TGTGCCAGCTCACCACCGTGGGTGAACACTGAAGCTTTCTTT. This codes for CASSPPWVNTEAFF.

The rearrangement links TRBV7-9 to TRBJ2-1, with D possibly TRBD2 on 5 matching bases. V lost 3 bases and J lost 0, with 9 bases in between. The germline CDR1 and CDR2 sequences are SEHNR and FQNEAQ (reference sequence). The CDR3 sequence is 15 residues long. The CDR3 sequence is CASSLGEDSYNEQFF. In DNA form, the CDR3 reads TGTGCCAGCAGCTTGGGAGAAGACTCCTACAATGAGCAGTTCTTC.

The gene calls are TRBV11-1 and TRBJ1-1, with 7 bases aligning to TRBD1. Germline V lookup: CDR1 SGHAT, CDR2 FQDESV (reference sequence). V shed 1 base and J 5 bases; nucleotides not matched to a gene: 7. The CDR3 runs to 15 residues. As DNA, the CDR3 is TGTGCCAGCAGCTTAGGAGCGGCAGGGGGGACTGAAGCTTTCTTT. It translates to CASSLGAAGGTEAFF.

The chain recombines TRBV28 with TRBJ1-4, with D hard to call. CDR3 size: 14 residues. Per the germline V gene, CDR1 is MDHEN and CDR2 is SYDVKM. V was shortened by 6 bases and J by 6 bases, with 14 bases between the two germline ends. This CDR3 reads CASRWEGLDEKLFF. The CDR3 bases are TGTGCCAGCAGATGGGAAGGGCTGGATGAAAAACTGTTTTTT.

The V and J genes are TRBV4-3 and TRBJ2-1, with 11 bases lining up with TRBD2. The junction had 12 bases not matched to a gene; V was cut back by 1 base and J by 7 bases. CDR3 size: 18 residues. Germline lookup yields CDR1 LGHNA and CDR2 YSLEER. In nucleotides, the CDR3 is TGCGCCAGCAGCCAAGGTACTAGCGGGAGCTACGAAGGAAATGAGCAGTTCTTC. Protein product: CASSQGTSGSYEGNEQFF.

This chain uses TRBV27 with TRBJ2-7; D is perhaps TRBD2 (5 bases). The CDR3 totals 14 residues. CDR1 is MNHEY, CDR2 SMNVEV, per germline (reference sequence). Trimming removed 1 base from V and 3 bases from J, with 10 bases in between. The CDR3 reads CASSLWGEGYEQYF. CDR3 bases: TGTGCCAGCAGTTTATGGGGAGAGGGCTACGAGCAGTACTTC.

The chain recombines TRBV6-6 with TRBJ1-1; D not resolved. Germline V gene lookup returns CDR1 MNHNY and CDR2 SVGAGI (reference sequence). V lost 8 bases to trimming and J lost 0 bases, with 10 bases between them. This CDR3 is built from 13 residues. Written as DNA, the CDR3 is TGTGCCAGCCACTTCGTCATGAACACTGAAGCTTTCTTT. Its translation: CASHFVMNTEAFF.